Sample share makes the clone carrying this TCR beta chain medium-sized (0.01 to 0.1%). Its target is not known. This CDR3 has 11 amino acids. Germline assignment: CDR1 KGHSH and CDR2 LQKENI. V was trimmed by 5 bases and J by 2 bases, leaving 3 bases between them. The library protocol tagged each TCR cDNA with a unique molecular identifier. TCRdb recomputed calls from the 5' RACE reads with MiXCR, one row per CDR3 protein. The sample has about 6,300 distinct CDR3 sequences, approximately 1.2% seen once. Time point indicated: sample taken at primary tumor resection. Sequencing was performed on whole RNA extracted from tumor and nontumor lung tissue, or from frozen PBMC, and the material was left unsorted. This entry comes from a study of spatial heterogeneity in lung cancer. As for the study in general: Alpha-chain sequences were consistently detected less often than beta-chain sequences. Study conclusions and caveats: Tumoral mutation counts were tracked by counts of expanded intratumoral alpha and beta TCRs. The authors estimated that about 6.6% of tumor T cells were covered for alpha chains and around 12% for beta chains.

The TCR originated in a male donor with early-stage non-small cell lung cancer. Sequenced here: lung tumor tissue, sampled at surgery. This chain uses TRBV18 with TRBJ2-5; no reliable D call. The CDR3 DNA sequence: TGTGCCAGCTCATCACAAGAGACCCAGTACTTC. Residues: CASSSQETQYF.